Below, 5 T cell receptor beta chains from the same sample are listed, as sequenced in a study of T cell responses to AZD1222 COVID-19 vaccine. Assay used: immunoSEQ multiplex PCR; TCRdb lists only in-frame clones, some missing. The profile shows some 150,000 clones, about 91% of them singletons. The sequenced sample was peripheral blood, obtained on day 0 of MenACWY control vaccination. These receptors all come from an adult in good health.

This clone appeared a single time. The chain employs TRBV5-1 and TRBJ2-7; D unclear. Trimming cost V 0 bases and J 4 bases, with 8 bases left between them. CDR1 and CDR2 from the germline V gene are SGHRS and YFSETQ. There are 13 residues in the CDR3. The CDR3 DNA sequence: TGCGCCAGCAGCTTGGAGGGATATTACGAGCAGTACTTC. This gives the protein CASSLEGYYEQYF.

The CDR3 sequence is CASTGTHSGNTIYF. CDR3 DNA sequence: TGTGCCAGCACGGGAACACACTCTGGAAACACCATATATTTT. The chain combines TRBV25-1 with TRBJ1-3; D uncertain. Germline V gene lookup returns CDR1 MGHDK and CDR2 SYGVNS. This CDR3 comprises 14 residues. With 7 bases removed from V and 0 bases from J, the gap between germline ends came to 10 bases.

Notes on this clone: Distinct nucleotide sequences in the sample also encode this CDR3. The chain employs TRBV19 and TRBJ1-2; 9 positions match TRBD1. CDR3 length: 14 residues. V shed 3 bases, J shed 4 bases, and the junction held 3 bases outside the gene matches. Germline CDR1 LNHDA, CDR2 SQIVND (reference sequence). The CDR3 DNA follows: TGTGCCAGTAGTATTTCGACAGGGGGCTATGGCTACACCTTC. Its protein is CASSISTGGYGYTF.

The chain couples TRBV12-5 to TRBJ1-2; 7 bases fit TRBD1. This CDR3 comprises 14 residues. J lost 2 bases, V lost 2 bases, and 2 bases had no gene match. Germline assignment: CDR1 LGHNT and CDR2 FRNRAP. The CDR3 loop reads CASGLKGANYGYTF. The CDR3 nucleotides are TGTGCTAGTGGTTTGAAGGGGGCAAACTATGGCTACACCTTC.

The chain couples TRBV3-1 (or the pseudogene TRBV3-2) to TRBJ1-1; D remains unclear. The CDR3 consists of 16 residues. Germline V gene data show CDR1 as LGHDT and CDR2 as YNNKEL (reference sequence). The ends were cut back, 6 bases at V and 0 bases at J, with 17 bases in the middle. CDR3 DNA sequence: TGTGCCAGCAGGCAGACCGGGTTGGGAATGAACACTGAAGCTTTCTTT. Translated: CASRQTGLGMNTEAFF.